The T cell receptor beta chain described here comes from a study of blood T cell repertoires in COVID-19. At the level of the study: Spain, Italy and the United States supplied samples that represented acute and convalescent COVID-19. T cells, B-cell-depleted T cells, or PBMCs provided the cDNA or gDNA that served as material.

Method: immunoSEQ multiplex PCR; TCRdb's copy keeps in-frame clones and lacks some. Among 150,000 to 200,000 clones listed, more than 75% were seen once. The sequencing sample was made of peripheral blood. The TCR originated in a human donor in a cohort sampled during active COVID-19.

CDR3 nucleotides: TGTGCCAGCAGCCAAGTTCGCGTTCCTGGAAACACCATATATTTT. Protein product: CASSQVRVPGNTIYF. The V call is TRBV3-1 (or the pseudogene TRBV3-2), the J call TRBJ1-3; D ambiguous. V lost 1 base to trimming and J lost 2 bases, with 9 bases between them. This CDR3 region has 15 residues. CDR1 is LGHDT, CDR2 YNNKEL, per germline (reference sequence).